This T cell receptor beta chain was captured by sequencing in a study of cytomegalovirus exposure and HLA in healthy donors. The study, taken as a whole, reports: Productive rates of about 87% or about 30% were seen for most TCR beta V segments in an earlier analysis. Most subjects had HLA-A and HLA-B alleles reportedly predicted accurately by TCR beta sequences.

As to this clone: The antigen is not known.

The PCR contained 60 Vbeta and 13 Jbeta primers. Some clones are missing from TCRdb's copy, which holds only in-frame ones; the method was immunoSEQ multiplex PCR. The sample consists of fewer than 200,000 clones, around three quarters of them appearing once. This CDR3 is 16 amino acids long. The germline gives CDR1 LNHDA, CDR2 SQIVND (reference sequence). Deletions cut 1 base from V and 0 bases from J, with 12 bases between. The material sequenced was PBMCs. This chain links TRBV19 with TRBJ1-1; D is unresolved. This sequence was found in a man aged 40-50 years in good health and CMV-seronegative. This CDR3 is CASSIGAGQMNTEAFF. In DNA, the CDR3 is TGTGCCAGTAGTATAGGAGCTGGGCAGATGAACACTGAAGCTTTCTTT.